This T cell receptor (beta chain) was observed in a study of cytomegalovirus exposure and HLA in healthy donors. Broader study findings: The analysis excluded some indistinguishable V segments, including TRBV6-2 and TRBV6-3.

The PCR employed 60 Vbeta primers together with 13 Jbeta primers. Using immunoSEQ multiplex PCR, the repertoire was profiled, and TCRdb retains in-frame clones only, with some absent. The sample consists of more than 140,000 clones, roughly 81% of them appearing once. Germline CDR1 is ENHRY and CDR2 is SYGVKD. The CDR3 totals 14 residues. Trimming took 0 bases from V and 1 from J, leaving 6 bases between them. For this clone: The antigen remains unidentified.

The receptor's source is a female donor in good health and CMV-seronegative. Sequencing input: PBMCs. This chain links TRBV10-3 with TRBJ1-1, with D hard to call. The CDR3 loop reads CAISESWQNTEAFF. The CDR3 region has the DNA TGTGCCATCAGTGAGTCGTGGCAGAACACTGAAGCTTTCTTT.